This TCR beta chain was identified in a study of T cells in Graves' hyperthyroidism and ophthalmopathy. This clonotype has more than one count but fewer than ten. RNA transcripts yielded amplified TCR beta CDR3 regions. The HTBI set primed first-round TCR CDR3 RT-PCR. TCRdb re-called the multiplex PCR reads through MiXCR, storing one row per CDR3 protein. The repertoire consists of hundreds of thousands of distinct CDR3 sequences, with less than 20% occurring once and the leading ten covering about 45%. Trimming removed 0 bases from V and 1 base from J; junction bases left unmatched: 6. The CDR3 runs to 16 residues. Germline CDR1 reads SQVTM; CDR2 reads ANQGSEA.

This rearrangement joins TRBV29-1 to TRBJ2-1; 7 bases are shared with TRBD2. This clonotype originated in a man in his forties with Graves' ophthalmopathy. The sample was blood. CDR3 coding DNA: TGCAGCGTTGAAGATCCCGGGAGGAAGTCCTACAATGAGCAGTTCTTC. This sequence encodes CSVEDPGRKSYNEQFF.